The clone carrying this T cell receptor (beta chain) was recorded many times. Its antigen is not identified. This sample was taken from a study of T cell repertoires in cytomegalovirus infection. Across the whole study: Public TCR beta signatures were indicative of both CMV infection and a matching HLA type. Study-wide results and limits: Cumulated frequencies of public TCR beta families served to identify carriers of CMV plus the relevant HLA. There were HLA-C-restricted CMV-specific TCR beta clonotypes dominating the ex vivo response.

MiXCR, applied by TCRdb to the reads, yields one record per CDR3 protein. The data contain fewer than 700,000 distinct CDR3 sequences, approximately 24% of them singletons. CDR3 size: 14 residues. Trimming took 1 base from V and 4 from J, leaving 8 bases between them. Germline assignment: CDR1 MNHNS and CDR2 SASEGT. V gene TRBV6-1 combines with J gene TRBJ1-5; no reliable D call. The source is a human donor in good health (CMV status not recorded). Some clones in this sample may be carry-over from other donors' samples. The source material was CD8+ T cells from PBMCs. The CDR3 coding sequence is TGTGCCAGCAGTGAAGAGGGAGTAAATCAGCCCCAGCATTTT. This encodes CASSEEGVNQPQHF.